This TCR beta chain was observed in a study of cytomegalovirus exposure and HLA in healthy donors. In the study overall: In a previous analysis, around 110 million unique TCR beta sequences were found from roughly 200 million T cells. Whole-study findings and limits: After further analysis at a later stage, 16,951 TCR beta sequences were associated with HLA alleles at 0.05 false discovery rate. Earlier analysis looked at TCR beta V segments, and most were productive about 87% or about 30% of the time.

The CDR3 extends over 15 amino acids. The germline CDR1 and CDR2 sequences are MNHNS and SASEGT. The trim removed 7 bases at V and 3 bases at J, leaving 12 bases unmatched. Use of 60 Vbeta and 13 Jbeta primers characterized the PCR. Libraries were prepared by immunoSEQ multiplex PCR; TCRdb keeps only in-frame clonotypes and omits some of them. Of 85,000 to 120,000 clones listed, 71% are singletons. Worth noting for this clone: The antigen is not known.

What was sequenced was PBMCs. The chain links TRBV6-1 to TRBJ2-7, with 7 nucleotides matching TRBD1. The sequence derives from a female donor in good health and CMV-seronegative. Written as DNA, the CDR3 is TGTGCCAGCAAGAGAAGTTTGAGGGACAGCTACGAGCAGTACTTC. This sequence encodes CASKRSLRDSYEQYF.